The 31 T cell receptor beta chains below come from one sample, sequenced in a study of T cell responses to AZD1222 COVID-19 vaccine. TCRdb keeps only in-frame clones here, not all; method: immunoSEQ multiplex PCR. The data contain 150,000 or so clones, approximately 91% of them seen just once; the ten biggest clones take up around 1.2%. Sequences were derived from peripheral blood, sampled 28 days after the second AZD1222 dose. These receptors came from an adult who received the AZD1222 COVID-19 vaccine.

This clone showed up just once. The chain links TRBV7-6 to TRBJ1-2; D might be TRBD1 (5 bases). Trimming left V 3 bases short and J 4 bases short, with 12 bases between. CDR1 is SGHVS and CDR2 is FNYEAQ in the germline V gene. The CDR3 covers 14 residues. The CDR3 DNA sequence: TGTGCCAGCAGCTTCCGCCAGGGAGGCTATGGCTACACCTTC. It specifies CASSFRQGGYGYTF.

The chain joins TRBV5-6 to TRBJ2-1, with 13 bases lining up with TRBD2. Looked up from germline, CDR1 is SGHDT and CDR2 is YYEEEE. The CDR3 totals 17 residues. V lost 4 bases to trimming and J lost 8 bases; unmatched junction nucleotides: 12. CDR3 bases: TGTGCCAGCAGCCCGGGACTAGCGGGGACCTTTTTGGATGAGCAGTTCTTC. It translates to CASSPGLAGTFLDEQFF.

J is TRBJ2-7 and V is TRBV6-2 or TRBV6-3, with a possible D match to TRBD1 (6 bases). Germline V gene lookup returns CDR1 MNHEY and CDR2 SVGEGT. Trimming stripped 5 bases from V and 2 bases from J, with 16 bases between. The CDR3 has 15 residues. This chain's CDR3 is CASSAPRGVPYEQYF. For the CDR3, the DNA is TGTGCCAGCAGTGCGCCCAGGGGTGTGCCCTACGAGCAGTACTTC.

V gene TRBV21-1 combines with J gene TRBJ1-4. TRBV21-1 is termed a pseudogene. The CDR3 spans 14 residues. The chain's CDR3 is CASSKGSRNEKLFF. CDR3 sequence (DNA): TGTGCCAGCAGCAAGGGGTCCCGTAATGAAAAACTGTTTTTT.

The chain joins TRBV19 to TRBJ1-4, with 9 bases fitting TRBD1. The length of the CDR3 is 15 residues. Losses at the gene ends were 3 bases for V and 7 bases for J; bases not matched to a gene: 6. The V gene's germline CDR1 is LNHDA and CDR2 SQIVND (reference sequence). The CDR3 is CASSIAGTGSEKLFF. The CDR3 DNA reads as TGTGCCAGTAGTATTGCCGGGACAGGGTCTGAAAAACTGTTTTTT.

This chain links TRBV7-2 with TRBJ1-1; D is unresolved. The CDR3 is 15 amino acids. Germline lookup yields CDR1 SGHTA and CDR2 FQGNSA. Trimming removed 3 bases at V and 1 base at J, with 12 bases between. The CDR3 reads CASSLTGKPNTEAFF. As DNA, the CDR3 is TGTGCCAGCAGCTTGACGGGAAAACCGAACACTGAAGCTTTCTTT.

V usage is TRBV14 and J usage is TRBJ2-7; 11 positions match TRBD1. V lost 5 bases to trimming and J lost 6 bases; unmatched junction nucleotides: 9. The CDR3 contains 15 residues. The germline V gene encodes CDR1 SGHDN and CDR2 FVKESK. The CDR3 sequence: CASSFKDRGRCEQYF. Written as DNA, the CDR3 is TGTGCCAGCAGCTTCAAGGACAGGGGGCGCTGCGAGCAGTACTTC.

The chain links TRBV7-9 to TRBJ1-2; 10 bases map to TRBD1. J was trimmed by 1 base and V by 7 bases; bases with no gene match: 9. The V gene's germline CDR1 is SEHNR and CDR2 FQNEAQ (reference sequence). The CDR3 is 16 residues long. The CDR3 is CASTQSGTGDNYGYTF. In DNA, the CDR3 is TGTGCCAGCACTCAAAGTGGGACAGGGGATAACTATGGCTACACCTTC.

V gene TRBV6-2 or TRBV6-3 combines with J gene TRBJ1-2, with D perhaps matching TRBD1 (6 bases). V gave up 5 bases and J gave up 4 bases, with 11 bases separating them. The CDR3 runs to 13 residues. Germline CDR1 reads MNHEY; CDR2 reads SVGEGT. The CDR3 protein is CASSRDTPYGYTF. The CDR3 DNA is TGTGCCAGCAGTCGGGACACCCCCTATGGCTACACCTTC.

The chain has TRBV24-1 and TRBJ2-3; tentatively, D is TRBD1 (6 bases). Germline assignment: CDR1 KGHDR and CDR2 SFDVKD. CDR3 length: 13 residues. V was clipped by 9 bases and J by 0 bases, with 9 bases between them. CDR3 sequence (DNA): TGTGCCACCGGGCAGGGGAGCACAGATACGCAGTATTTT. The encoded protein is CATGQGSTDTQYF.

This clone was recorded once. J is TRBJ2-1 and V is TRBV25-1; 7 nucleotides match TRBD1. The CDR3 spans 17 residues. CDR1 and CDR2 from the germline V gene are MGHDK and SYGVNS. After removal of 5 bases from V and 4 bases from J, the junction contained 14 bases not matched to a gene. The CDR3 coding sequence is TGTGCCAGCAGTTCCGGGACAGTTTCATCCGGGTACAATGAGCAGTTCTTC. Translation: CASSSGTVSSGYNEQFF.

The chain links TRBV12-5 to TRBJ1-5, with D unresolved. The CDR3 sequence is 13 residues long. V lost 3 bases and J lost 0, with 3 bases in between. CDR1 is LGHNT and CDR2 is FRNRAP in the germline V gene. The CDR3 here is CASGFDSNQPQHF. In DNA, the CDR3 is TGTGCTAGTGGTTTTGATAGCAATCAGCCCCAGCATTTT.

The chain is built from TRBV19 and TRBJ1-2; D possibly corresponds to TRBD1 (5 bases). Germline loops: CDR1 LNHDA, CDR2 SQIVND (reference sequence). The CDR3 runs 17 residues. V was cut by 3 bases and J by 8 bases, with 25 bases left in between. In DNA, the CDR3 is TGTGCCAGTAGTATCGTCCCCCGACAGAGGATGCCCCGAGGCTACACCTTC. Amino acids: CASSIVPRQRMPRGYTF.

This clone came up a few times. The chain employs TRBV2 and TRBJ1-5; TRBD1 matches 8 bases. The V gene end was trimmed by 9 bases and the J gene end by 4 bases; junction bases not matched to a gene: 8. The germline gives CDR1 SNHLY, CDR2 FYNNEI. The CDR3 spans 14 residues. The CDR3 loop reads CASGLQGANQPQHF. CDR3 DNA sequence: TGTGCCAGTGGACTTCAGGGGGCGAATCAGCCCCAGCATTTT.

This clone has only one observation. CDR3 amino acids: CASSLQGPGELFF. CDR3 bases: TGTGCCAGCAGTCTCCAGGGTCCCGGGGAGCTGTTTTTT. V usage is TRBV11-1 and J usage is TRBJ2-2, with D perhaps TRBD1 (5 bases). Germline V gene lookup returns CDR1 SGHAT and CDR2 FQDESV (reference sequence). This CDR3 region has 13 residues. Trimming stripped 6 bases from V and 6 bases from J, with 11 bases between.

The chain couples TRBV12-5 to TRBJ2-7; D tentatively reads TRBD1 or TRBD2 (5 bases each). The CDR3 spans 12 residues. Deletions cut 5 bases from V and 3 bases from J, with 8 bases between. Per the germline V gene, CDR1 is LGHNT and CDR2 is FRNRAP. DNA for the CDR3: TGTGCTAGTGGTCGGGACGGCTACGAGCAGTACTTC. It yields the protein CASGRDGYEQYF.

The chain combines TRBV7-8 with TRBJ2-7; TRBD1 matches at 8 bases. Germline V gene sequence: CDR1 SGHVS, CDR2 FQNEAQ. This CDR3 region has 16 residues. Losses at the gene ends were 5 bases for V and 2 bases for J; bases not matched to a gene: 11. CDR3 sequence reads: CASSRHEGTGTYEQYF. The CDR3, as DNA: TGTGCCAGCAGCCGCCACGAAGGGACAGGCACCTACGAGCAGTACTTC.

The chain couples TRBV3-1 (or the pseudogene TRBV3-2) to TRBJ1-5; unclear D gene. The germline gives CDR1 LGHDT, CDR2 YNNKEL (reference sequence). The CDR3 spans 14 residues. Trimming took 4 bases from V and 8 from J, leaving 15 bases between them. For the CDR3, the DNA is TGTGCCAGCAGCCGATGCGGGTCCATCGAGCCCCAGCATTTT. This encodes CASSRCGSIEPQHF.

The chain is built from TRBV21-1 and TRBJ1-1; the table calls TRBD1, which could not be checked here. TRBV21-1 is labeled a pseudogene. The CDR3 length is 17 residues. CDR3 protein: CASSTLRDRDWIGGAFF. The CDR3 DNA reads TGTGCCAGCAGCACGTTACGGGACAGGGATTGGATTGGCGGAGCTTTCTTT.

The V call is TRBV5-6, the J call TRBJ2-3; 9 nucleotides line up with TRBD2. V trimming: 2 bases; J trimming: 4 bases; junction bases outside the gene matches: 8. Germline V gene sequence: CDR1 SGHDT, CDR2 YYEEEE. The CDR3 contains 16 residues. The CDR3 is CASSLRIGGGADTQYF. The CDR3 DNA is TGTGCCAGCAGCTTACGAATCGGCGGGGGGGCAGATACGCAGTATTTT.

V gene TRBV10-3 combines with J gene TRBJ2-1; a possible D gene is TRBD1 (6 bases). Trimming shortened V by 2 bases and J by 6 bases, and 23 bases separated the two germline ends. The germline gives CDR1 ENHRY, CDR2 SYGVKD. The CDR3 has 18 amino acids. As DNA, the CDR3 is TGTGCCATCAGTGAGAGTAGGGACAAATCAGCGACCATCAATGAGCAGTTCTTC. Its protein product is CAISESRDKSATINEQFF.

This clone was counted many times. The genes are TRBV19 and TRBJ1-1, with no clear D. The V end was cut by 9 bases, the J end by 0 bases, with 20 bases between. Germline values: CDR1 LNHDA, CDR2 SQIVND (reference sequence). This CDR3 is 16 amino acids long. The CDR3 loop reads CARRMTGVRLNTEAFF. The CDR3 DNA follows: TGTGCCAGGAGGATGACCGGGGTACGTCTGAACACTGAAGCTTTCTTT.

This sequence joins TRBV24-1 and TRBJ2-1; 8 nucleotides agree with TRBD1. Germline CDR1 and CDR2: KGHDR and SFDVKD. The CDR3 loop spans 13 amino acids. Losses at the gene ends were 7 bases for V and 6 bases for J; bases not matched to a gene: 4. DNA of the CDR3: TGTGCCACCAGCCACGACAGGGGCAATGAGCAGTTCTTC. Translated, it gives CATSHDRGNEQFF.

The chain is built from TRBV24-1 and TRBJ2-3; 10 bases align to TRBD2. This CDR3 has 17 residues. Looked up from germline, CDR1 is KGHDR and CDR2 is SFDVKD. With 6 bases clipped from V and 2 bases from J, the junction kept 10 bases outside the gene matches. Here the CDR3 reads CATSSPTSGTLTDTQYF. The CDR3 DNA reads TGTGCCACCAGTTCCCCTACTAGCGGGACCCTCACAGATACGCAGTATTTT.

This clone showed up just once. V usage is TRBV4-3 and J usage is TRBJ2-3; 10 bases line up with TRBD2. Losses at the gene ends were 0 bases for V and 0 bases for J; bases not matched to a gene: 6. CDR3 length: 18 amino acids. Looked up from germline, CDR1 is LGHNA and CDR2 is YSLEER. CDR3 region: CASSQDLTSGSSTDTQYF. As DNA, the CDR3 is TGCGCCAGCAGCCAAGATTTGACTAGCGGGTCTAGCACAGATACGCAGTATTTT.

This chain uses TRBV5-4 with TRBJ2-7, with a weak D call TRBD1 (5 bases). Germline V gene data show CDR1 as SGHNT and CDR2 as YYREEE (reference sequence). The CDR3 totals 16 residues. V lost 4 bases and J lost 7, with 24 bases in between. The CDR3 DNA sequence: TGTGCCAGCAGCGGACATCTGGTCGCCTCCCAAAATGAGCAGTACTTC. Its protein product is CASSGHLVASQNEQYF. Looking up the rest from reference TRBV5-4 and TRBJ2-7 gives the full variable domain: ETGVTQSPTHLIKTRGQQVTLRCSSQSGHNTVSWYQQALGQGPQFIFQYYREEENGRGNFPPRFSGLQFPNYSSELNVNALELDDSALYLCASSGHLVASQNEQYFGPGTRLTVT.

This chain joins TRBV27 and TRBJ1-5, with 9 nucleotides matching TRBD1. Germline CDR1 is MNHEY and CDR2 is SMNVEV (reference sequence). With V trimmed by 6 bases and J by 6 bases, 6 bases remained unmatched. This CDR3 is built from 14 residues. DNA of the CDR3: TGTGCCAGCAGCCCCGGGACAGGGACTCAGCCCCAGCATTTT. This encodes CASSPGTGTQPQHF.

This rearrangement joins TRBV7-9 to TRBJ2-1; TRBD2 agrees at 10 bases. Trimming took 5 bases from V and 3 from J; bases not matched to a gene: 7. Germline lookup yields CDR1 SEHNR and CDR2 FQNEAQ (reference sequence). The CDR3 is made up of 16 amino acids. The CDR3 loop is CASSGTSGTDYNEQFF. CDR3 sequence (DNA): TGTGCCAGCAGCGGAACTAGCGGGACGGACTACAATGAGCAGTTCTTC.

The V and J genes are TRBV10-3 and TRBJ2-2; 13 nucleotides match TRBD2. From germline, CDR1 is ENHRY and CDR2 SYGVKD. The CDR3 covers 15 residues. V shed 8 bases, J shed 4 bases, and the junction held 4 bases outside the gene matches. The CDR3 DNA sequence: TGTGCCATCGGACTAGCGGGGGCTCTCACCGGGGAGCTGTTTTTT. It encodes CAIGLAGALTGELFF.

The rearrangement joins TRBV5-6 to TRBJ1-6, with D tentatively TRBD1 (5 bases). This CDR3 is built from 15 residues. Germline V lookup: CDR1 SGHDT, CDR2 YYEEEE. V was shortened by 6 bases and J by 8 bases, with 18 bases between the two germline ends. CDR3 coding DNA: TGTGCCAGCAACAACTGGGGGGTTCCTGATTCACCCCTCCACTTT. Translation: CASNNWGVPDSPLHF.

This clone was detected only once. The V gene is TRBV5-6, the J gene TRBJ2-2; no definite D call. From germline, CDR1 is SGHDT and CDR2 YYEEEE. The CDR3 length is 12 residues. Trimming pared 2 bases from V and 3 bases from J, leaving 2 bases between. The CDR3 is CASSLHTGELFF. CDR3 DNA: TGTGCCAGCAGCTTACACACCGGGGAGCTGTTTTTT.